A single sample is the source of the 13 T cell receptor beta chains below, sequenced in a study of blood T cells in healthy people across ages. It was with a sample-barcoded 5' primer and a J-beta primer mix that a second PCR of roughly 7 to 12 cycles was run. Each CDR3 protein is one row after TCRdb ran MiXCR on the 5' RACE reads. Among approximately 320,000 distinct CDR3 sequences listed, 25% to 30% were seen once. Source material: blood. These receptors were obtained from a woman in her 70s in good health.

J is TRBJ1-2 and V is TRBV3-1; D perhaps matches TRBD1 (5 bases). Germline CDR1 and CDR2: LGHDT and YNNKEL (reference sequence). V lost 2 bases and J lost 5, with 15 bases in between. CDR3 length: 15 amino acids. This CDR3 is CASSQTPGDAYGYTF. The CDR3, as DNA: TGTGCCAGCAGCCAAACGCCGGGGGATGCGTATGGCTACACCTTC.

This clonotype is categorized as medium-sized (0.01 to 0.1%). The V gene is TRBV5-6, the J gene TRBJ2-4; 7 bases map to TRBD1. Germline assignment: CDR1 SGHDT and CDR2 YYEEEE. V trimming: 4 bases; J trimming: 1 base; junction bases outside the gene matches: 8. This CDR3 contains 16 residues. The CDR3 sequence is CASSLRGLRAKNIQYF. The CDR3 nucleotides are TGTGCCAGCAGCCTTAGGGGGCTTAGGGCCAAAAACATTCAGTACTTC.

This clonotype appeared a few times. J is TRBJ2-5 and V is TRBV11-2, with a tentative D call TRBD1 (5 bases). TRBJ2-7 explains the end of the DNA better; the J call may be wrong. CDR1 is SGHAT and CDR2 is FQNNGV in the germline V gene. This CDR3 has 13 residues. The CDR3 nucleotides read TGTGCCAGCAGCTGGACAAAGACCTACGAGCAGTACTTC. Translating it yields CASSWTKTYEQYF.

This clonotype appeared many times. This chain connects TRBV6-1 to TRBJ2-5; 7 bases are a match to TRBD1. Losses at the gene ends were 6 bases for V and 5 bases for J; bases not matched to a gene: 6. Germline assignment: CDR1 MNHNS and CDR2 SASEGT. CDR3 length equals 13 residues. The CDR3 protein is CASRTGARETQYF. CDR3 sequence (DNA): TGTGCCAGCAGAACAGGGGCCCGGGAGACCCAGTACTTC.

This clonotype was seen a few times. The chain uses TRBV28 and TRBJ2-2, with 7 bases fitting TRBD2. Germline V gene data show CDR1 as MDHEN and CDR2 as SYDVKM. J gave up 5 bases and V 7 bases, and 7 bases lay outside the gene matches. This CDR3 has 14 amino acids. The CDR3 nucleotides are TGTGCCAGCACTCTCCTCGGGGGGACCGGGGAGCTGTTTTTT. It yields the protein CASTLLGGTGELFF.

The V and J genes are TRBV3-1 and TRBJ2-1, with 8 positions matching TRBD1. Germline CDR1 LGHDT, CDR2 YNNKEL (reference sequence). Trimming cost V 8 bases and J 7 bases; bases outside gene matches: 4. The length of the CDR3 is 12 residues. The CDR3 bases are TGTGCCAGCGGGACAGGCCCAAATGAGCAGTTCTTC. Residues: CASGTGPNEQFF.

In its sample, this clonotype was seen a few times. The V call is TRBV6-1, the J call TRBJ2-5; D not certain. The assigned J gene may be wrong: the sequence end matches TRBJ2-1 better. Germline CDR1 reads MNHNS; CDR2 reads SASEGT. The CDR3 sequence is 11 residues long. DNA for the CDR3: TGTGCCAGCAGTGGTCTCAATGAGCAGTTCTTC. The encoded protein is CASSGLNEQFF.

The CDR3 sequence is CASSFLLAGSGGLNEQFF. In nucleotides, the CDR3 is TGTGCCAGCAGTTTCCTTCTAGCGGGGTCCGGCGGGCTCAATGAGCAGTTCTTC. The chain joins TRBV28 to TRBJ2-1; TRBD2 agrees at 9 bases. Germline V CDR1 and CDR2: MDHEN, SYDVKM. This CDR3 region has 18 residues. J lost 6 bases, V lost 3 bases, and 15 bases had no gene match.

The table lists this clonotype with many counts. This chain links TRBV9 with TRBJ2-3; D is uncertain. The germline V gene encodes CDR1 SGDLS and CDR2 YYNGEE. Trimming removed 0 bases at V and 6 bases at J, with 8 bases between. The CDR3 sequence is 13 residues long. The CDR3 spells CASSVVDDDTQYF. CDR3 in DNA: TGTGCCAGCAGCGTAGTGGACGACGATACGCAGTATTTT.

This clonotype was seen more than once but under ten times. V usage is TRBV29-1 and J usage is TRBJ2-2, with D perhaps TRBD1 (6 bases). This CDR3 region has 14 residues. Germline V lookup: CDR1 SQVTM, CDR2 ANQGSEA. V was cut by 7 bases and J by 0 bases, with 12 bases left in between. CDR3 coding DNA: TGCAGCGCCACAAGGGGGTCGAACACCGGGGAGCTGTTTTTT. It translates to CSATRGSNTGELFF.

A single count supports this clonotype. This chain uses TRBV3-1 with TRBJ1-1; perhaps TRBD1 as D (5 bases). The CDR3 totals 13 residues. Trimming stripped 2 bases from V and 8 bases from J, with 12 bases between. CDR1 is LGHDT, CDR2 YNNKEL, per germline (reference sequence). This CDR3 is CASSQPGGGEAFF. The CDR3 DNA follows: TGTGCCAGCAGCCAACCCGGGGGAGGCGAAGCTTTCTTT.

The chain recombines TRBV5-1 with TRBJ2-7; D gene unclear. This CDR3 has 15 amino acids. From germline, CDR1 is SGHRS and CDR2 YFSETQ. The V end lost 0 bases, the J end lost 2 bases, and 12 bases lay between the germline ends. The CDR3 sequence: CASSLGSKPPYEQYF. CDR3 coding DNA: TGCGCCAGCAGCTTGGGATCCAAACCGCCCTACGAGCAGTACTTC.

This clonotype was seen a handful of times. A read error may account for a junction end that differs from germline. The rearrangement links TRBV5-1 to TRBJ1-6; D remains ambiguous. The germline CDR1 and CDR2 sequences are SGHRS and YFSETQ. The CDR3 is 17 amino acids. The CDR3 loop reads CAGRGELGGSYNSPLHF. CDR3 DNA sequence: TGCGCCGGCAGAGGAGAACTGGGAGGCTCCTATAATTCACCCCTCCACTTT.